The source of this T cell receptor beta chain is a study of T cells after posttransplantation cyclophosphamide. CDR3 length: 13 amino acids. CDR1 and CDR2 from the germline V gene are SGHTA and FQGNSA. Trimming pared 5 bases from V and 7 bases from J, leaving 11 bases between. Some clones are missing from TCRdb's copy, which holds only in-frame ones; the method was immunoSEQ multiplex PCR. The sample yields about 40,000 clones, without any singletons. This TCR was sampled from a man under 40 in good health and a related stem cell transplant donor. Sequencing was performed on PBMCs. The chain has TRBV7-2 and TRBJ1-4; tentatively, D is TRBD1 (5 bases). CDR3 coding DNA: TGTGCCAGCAGCCGTTGGGGCGGTGAAAAACTGTTTTTT. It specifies CASSRWGGEKLFF.